This TCR beta chain was documented in a study of CD8+CD57+ T cells in acquired aplastic anemia. Overall study context: The study obtained an average of around 3.4 ug of DNA from sorted CD4+ and CD8+ cells. Study-wide points: CD8+ Simpson's diversity did not differ significantly between patients and controls. Shared by patients and controls, 25 to 30 CD8+ CDR3s were abundant in patients.

Note on this clonotype: The target antigen is unknown.

The germline V gene encodes CDR1 LNHDA and CDR2 SQIVND (reference sequence). V was shortened by 5 bases and J by 1 base, with 9 bases between the two germline ends. CDR3 length equals 13 residues. Genomic DNA, serving as template, underwent TCR beta VDJ and CDR3 profiling. TCRdb recomputed calls from the reads with MiXCR, one row per CDR3 protein. This sample has 40,000 to 45,000 distinct CDR3 sequences, with about 65% found just once. This TCR came from a human donor in good health, serving as a control. The sample was sorted CD4+, CD8+, or CD8+CD57+ T cells (not recorded which) from PBMCs. V is TRBV19 and J is TRBJ2-7; possibly TRBD1 for D (6 bases). CDR3 DNA sequence: TGTGCCAGTAGTGGGGGCGGTTCCTACGAGCAGTACTTC. It encodes CASSGGGSYEQYF.